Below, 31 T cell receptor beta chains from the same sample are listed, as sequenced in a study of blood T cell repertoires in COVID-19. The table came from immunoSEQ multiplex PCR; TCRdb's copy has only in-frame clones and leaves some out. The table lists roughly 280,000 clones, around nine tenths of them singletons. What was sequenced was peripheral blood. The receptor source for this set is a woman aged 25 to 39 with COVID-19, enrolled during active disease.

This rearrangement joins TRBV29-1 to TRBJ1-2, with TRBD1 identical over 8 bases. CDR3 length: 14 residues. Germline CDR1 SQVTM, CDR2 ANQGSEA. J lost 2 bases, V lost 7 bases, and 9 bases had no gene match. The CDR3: CSAHTGTGNYGYTF. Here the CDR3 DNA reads TGCAGCGCCCATACCGGGACAGGCAACTATGGCTACACCTTC.

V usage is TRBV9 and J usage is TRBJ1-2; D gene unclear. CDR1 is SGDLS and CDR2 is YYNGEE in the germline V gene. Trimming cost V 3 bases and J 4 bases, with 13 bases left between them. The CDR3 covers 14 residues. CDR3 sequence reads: CASSAGEGIYGYTF. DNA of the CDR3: TGTGCCAGCAGCGCAGGAGAGGGTATCTATGGCTACACCTTC.

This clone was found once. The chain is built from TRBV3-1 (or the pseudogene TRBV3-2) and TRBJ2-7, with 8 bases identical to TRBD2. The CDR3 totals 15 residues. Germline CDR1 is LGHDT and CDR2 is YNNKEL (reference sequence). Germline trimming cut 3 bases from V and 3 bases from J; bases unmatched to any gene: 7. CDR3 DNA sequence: TGTGCCAGCAGCCATTTAGCGGGAAAAGTCTACGAGCAGTACTTC. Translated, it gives CASSHLAGKVYEQYF.

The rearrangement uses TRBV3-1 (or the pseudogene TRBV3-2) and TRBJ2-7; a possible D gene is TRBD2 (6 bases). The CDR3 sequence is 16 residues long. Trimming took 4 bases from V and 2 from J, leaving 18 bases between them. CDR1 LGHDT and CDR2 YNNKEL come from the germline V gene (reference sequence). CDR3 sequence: CASSPPRSGGAYEQYF. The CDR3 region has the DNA TGTGCCAGCAGCCCCCCGCGGTCAGGAGGGGCCTACGAGCAGTACTTC.

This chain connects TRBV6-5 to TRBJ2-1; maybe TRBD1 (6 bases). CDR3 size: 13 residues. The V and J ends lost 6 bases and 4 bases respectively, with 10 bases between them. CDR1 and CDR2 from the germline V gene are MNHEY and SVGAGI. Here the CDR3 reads CASRPTGYNEQFF. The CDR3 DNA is TGTGCCAGCAGACCTACAGGGTACAATGAGCAGTTCTTC.

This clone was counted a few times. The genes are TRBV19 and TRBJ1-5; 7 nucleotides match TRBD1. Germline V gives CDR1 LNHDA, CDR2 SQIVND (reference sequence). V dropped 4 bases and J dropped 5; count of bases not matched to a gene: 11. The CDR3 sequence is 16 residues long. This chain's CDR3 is CASSSLSTGMDQPQHF. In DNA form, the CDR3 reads TGTGCCAGTAGTAGTTTATCGACAGGGATGGATCAGCCCCAGCATTTT.

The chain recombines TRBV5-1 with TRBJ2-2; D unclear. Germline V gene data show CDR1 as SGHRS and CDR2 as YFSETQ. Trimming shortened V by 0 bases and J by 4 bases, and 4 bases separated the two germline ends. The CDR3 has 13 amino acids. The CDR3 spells CASSLALTGELFF. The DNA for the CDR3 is TGCGCCAGCAGCTTGGCTCTCACCGGGGAGCTGTTTTTT.

The CDR3 is CASSLEGTVRILAKNIQYF. The CDR3 DNA reads as TGTGCCAGCAGCTTAGAGGGGACAGTTAGGATCCTAGCCAAAAACATTCAGTACTTC. The rearrangement joins TRBV7-4 to TRBJ2-4; 7 bases are a match to TRBD1. The V segment lost 1 base and the J segment 0 bases; nucleotides outside the gene matches: 12. Germline V lookup: CDR1 SGHVT, CDR2 SQSDAQ. The CDR3 has 19 residues.

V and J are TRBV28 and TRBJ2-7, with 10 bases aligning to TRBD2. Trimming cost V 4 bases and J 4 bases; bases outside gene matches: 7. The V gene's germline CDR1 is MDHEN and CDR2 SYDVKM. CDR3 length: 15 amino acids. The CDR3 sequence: CASSSIAGGTYEQYF. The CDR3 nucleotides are TGTGCCAGCAGTTCAATAGCGGGAGGAACTTACGAGCAGTACTTC.

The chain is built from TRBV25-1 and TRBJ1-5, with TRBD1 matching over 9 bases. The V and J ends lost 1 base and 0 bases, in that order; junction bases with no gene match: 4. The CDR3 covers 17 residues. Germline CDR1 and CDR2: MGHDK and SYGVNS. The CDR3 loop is CASSESRTGDSNQPQHF. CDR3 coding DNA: TGTGCCAGCAGTGAATCCCGGACAGGGGATAGCAATCAGCCCCAGCATTTT.

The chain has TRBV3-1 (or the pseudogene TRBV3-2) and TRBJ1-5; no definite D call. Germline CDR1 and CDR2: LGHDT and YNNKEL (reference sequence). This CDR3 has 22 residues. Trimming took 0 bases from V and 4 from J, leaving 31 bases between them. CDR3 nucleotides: TGTGCCAGCAGCCAAGACTTCCCGGACTCCGACCCGGCCCAACCCCAAAATCAGCCCCAGCATTTT. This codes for CASSQDFPDSDPAQPQNQPQHF.

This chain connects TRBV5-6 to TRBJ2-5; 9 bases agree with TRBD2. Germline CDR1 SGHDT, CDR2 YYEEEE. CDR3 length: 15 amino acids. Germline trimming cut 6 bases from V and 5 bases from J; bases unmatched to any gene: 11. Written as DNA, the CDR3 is TGTGCCAGCACCCGGTCGGGACTAGCCCGGGAGACCCAGTACTTC. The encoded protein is CASTRSGLARETQYF.

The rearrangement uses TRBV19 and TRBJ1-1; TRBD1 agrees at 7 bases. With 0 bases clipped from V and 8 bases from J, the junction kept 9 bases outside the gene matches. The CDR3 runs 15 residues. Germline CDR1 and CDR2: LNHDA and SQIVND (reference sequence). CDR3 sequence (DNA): TGTGCCAGTAGTATAGACCCCAGGACAGGCCGGGAAGCTTTCTTT. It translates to CASSIDPRTGREAFF.

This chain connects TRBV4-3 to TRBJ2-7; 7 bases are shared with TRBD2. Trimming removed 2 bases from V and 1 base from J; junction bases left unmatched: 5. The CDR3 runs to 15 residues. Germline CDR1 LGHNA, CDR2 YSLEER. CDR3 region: CASSQMAGVSYEQYF. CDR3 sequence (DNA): TGCGCCAGCAGCCAAATGGCGGGGGTTTCCTACGAGCAGTACTTC.

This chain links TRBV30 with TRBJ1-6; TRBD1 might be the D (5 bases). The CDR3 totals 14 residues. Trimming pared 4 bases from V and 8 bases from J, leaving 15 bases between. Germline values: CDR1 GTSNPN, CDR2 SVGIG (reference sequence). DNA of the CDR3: TGTGCCTGGAAGAGGTCCATAGGGGATTCACCCCTCCACTTT. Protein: CAWKRSIGDSPLHF.

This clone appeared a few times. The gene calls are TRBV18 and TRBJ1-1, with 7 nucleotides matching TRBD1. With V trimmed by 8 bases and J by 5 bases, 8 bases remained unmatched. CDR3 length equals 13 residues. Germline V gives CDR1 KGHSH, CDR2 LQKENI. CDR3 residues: CASRPDRETEAFF. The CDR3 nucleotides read TGTGCCAGCCGACCTGACAGGGAGACTGAAGCTTTCTTT.

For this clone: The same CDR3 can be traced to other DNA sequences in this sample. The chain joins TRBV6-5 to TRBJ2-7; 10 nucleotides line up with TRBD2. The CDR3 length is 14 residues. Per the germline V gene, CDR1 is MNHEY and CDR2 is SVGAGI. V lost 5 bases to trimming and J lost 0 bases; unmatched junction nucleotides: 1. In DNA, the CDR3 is TGTGCCAGCAGTCGGACTAGCGGCTCCTACGAGCAGTACTTC. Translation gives CASSRTSGSYEQYF.

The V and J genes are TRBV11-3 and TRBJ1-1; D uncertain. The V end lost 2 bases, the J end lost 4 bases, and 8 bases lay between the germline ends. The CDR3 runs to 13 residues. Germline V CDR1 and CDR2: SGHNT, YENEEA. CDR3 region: CASSLRGSTEAFF. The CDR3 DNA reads TGTGCCAGCAGCTTACGGGGTAGCACTGAAGCTTTCTTT.

CDR3 coding DNA: TGTGCCAGTACCCATAACACCGGGGAGCTGTTTTTT. Amino acid sequence: CASTHNTGELFF. The J gene is TRBJ2-2, the V gene TRBV19; the D is unclear. The CDR3 is made up of 12 amino acids. Germline V CDR1 and CDR2: LNHDA, SQIVND (reference sequence). V was clipped by 7 bases and J by 2 bases, with 5 bases between them.

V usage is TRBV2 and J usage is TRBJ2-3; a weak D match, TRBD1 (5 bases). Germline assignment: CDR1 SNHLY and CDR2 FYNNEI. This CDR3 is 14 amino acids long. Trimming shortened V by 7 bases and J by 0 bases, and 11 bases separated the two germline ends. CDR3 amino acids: CASNQGSSTDTQYF. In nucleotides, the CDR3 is TGTGCCAGCAATCAGGGATCTAGCACAGATACGCAGTATTTT.

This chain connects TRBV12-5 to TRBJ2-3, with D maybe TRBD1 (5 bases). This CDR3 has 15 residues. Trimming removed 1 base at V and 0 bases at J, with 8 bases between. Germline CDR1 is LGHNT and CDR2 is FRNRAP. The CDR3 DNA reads TGTGCTAGTGGTTTGGGGGGCGGAAGCACAGATACGCAGTATTTT. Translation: CASGLGGGSTDTQYF.

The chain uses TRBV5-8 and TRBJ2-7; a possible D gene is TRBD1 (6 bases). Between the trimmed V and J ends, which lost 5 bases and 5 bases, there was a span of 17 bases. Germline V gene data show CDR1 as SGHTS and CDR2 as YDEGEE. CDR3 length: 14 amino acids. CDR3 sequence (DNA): TGTGCCAGCAGTCTAAGACAGGTTTTCCACGAGCAGTACTTC. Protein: CASSLRQVFHEQYF.

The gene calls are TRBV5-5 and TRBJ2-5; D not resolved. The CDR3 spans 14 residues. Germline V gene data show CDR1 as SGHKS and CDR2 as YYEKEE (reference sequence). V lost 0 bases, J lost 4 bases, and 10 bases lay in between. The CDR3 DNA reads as TGTGCCAGCAGCTTGGGACTGGCTTCAGAGACCCAGTACTTC. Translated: CASSLGLASETQYF.

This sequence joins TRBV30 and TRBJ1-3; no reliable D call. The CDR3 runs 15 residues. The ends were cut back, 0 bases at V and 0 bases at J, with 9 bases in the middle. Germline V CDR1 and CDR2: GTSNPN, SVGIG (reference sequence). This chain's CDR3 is CAWSVPVSSGNTIYF. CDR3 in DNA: TGTGCCTGGAGTGTACCAGTCAGCTCTGGAAACACCATATATTTT.

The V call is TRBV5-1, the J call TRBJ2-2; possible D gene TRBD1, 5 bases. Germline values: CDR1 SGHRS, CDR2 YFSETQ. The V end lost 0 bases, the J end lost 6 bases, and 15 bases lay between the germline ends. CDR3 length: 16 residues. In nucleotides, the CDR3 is TGCGCCAGCAGCTTGGTTGGTCAGGGAAGTCCCGGGGAGCTGTTTTTT. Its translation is CASSLVGQGSPGELFF.

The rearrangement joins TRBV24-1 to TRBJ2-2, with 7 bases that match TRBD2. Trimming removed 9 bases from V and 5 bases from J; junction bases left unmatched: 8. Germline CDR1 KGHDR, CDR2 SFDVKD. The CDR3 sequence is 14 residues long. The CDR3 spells CATGPWGGTGELFF. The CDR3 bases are TGTGCCACCGGCCCCTGGGGGGGGACCGGGGAGCTGTTTTTT.

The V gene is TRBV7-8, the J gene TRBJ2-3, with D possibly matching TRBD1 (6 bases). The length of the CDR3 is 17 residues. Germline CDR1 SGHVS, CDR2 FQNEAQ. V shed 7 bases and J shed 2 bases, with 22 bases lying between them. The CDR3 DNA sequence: TGTGCCAGCACCCCCCTGGGACACCCTACTACCACAGATACGCAGTATTTT. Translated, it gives CASTPLGHPTTTDTQYF.

The CDR3 protein is CASSQAPLSGRGNEQFF. CDR3 nucleotides: TGTGCCAGCAGCCAAGCTCCACTTAGCGGGAGGGGGAATGAGCAGTTCTTC. The gene calls are TRBV4-2 and TRBJ2-1; TRBD2 agrees at 11 bases. V lost 1 base to trimming and J lost 7 bases; unmatched junction nucleotides: 9. The CDR3 consists of 17 residues. Germline V gene data show CDR1 as LGHNA and CDR2 as YNFKEQ.

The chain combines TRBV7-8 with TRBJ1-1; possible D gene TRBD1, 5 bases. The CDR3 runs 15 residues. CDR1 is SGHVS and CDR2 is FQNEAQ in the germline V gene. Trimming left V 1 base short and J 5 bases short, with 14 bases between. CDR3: CASSLGPRARTEAFF. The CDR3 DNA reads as TGTGCCAGCAGCTTAGGGCCCAGGGCGCGAACTGAAGCTTTCTTT. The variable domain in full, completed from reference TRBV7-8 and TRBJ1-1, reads GAGVSQSPRYKVAKRGQDVALRCDPISGHVSLFWYQQALGQGPEFLTYFQNEAQLDKSGLPSDRFFAERPEGSVSTLKIQRTQQEDSAVYLCASSLGPRARTEAFFGQGTRLTVV.

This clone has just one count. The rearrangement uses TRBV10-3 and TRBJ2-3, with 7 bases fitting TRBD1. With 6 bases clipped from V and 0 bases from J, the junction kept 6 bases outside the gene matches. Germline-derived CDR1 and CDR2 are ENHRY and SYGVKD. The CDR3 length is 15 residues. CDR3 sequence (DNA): TGTGCCATCAGCACACAGGGGAGTAGCACAGATACGCAGTATTTT. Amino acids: CAISTQGSSTDTQYF.

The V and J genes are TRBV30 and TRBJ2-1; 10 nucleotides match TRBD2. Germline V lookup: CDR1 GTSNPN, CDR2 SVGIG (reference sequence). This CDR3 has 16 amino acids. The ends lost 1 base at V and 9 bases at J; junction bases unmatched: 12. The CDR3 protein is CAWSGGASGRRGEQFF. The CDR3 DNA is TGTGCCTGGAGTGGGGGGGCTAGCGGGAGACGCGGTGAGCAGTTCTTC.